These 29 T cell receptor beta chains were sequenced from one sample in a study of untreated major depressive disorder. Only in-frame clones appear in the TCRdb table, and some are missing; sequencing was by immunoSEQ multiplex PCR. The top ten clones hold 0.8% to 0.9% of a sample with almost 20,000 clones, 70% to 90% of them seen once. The sample consisted of CD4+ T cells from PBMCs. The origin of the receptors is a woman between 25 and 40 years old in good health.

CDR3 amino acids: CASSSEGYEQYF. The CDR3 DNA follows: TGTGCCAGCAGTTCGGAGGGGTACGAGCAGTACTTC. J is TRBJ2-7 and V is TRBV27; tentative D call: TRBD2 (6 bases). The CDR3 extends over 12 amino acids. The germline V gene has CDR1 MNHEY and CDR2 SMNVEV (reference sequence). V lost 4 bases and J lost 4, with 8 bases in between.

The V call is TRBV19, the J call TRBJ2-6; D might be TRBD2 (6 bases). Per germline, CDR1 LNHDA and CDR2 SQIVND (reference sequence). This CDR3 has 18 amino acids. Deletions cut 3 bases from V and 2 bases from J, with 17 bases between. The CDR3 coding sequence is TGTGCCAGTAGTATCGGTTGGCGGGGTCGGGCTGGGGCCAACGTCCTGACTTTC. It translates to CASSIGWRGRAGANVLTF.

This chain uses TRBV25-1 with TRBJ2-4, with 9 positions matching TRBD1. CDR1 and CDR2 from the germline V gene are MGHDK and SYGVNS. The CDR3 runs 15 residues. V lost 6 bases, J lost 4 bases, and 7 bases stayed unmatched. CDR3 bases: TGTGCCAGCAGCGGGACAGGGACCCTAAAAAACATTCAGTACTTC. Encoded protein: CASSGTGTLKNIQYF. The full variable domain, rest sourced from reference TRBV25-1 and TRBJ2-4, is EADIYQTPRYLVIGTGKKITLECSQTMGHDKMYWYQQDPGMELHLIHYSYGVNSTEKGDLSSESTVSRIRTEHFPLTLESARPSHTSQYLCASSGTGTLKNIQYFGAGTRLSVL.

This clone was counted a few times. The V and J genes are TRBV30 and TRBJ1-2; maybe TRBD1 (5 bases). This CDR3 region has 14 residues. The V end was cut by 3 bases, the J end by 2 bases, with 13 bases between. CDR1 and CDR2 from the germline V gene are GTSNPN and SVGIG (reference sequence). The CDR3 is CAWRAPGRNYGYTF. The CDR3 DNA is TGTGCCTGGAGGGCCCCAGGGCGCAACTATGGCTACACCTTC.

This rearrangement joins TRBV28 to TRBJ1-1, with D perhaps TRBD1 (5 bases). Per germline, CDR1 MDHEN and CDR2 SYDVKM. V was pared by 6 bases and J by 0 bases, with 14 bases between. The CDR3 contains 15 residues. The CDR3 DNA reads as TGTGCCAGCAGATTCCTGGGGGTGTTGAACACTGAAGCTTTCTTT. This gives the protein CASRFLGVLNTEAFF.

The CDR3 protein is CASQVSYEQYF. CDR3 DNA sequence: TGTGCCAGCCAGGTGTCCTACGAGCAGTACTTC. This chain joins TRBV28 and TRBJ2-7; unclear D gene. The CDR3 extends over 11 amino acids. Looked up from germline, CDR1 is MDHEN and CDR2 is SYDVKM. V was cut by 8 bases and J by 1 base, with 6 bases left in between. The full variable domain, rest sourced from reference TRBV28 and TRBJ2-7, is DVKVTQSSRYLVKRTGEKVFLECVQDMDHENMFWYRQDPGLGLRLIYFSYDVKMKEKGDIPEGYSVSREKKERFSLILESASTNQTSMYLCASQVSYEQYFGPGTRLTVT.

The genes are TRBV7-2 and TRBJ2-5; 13 bases are shared with TRBD2. CDR1 and CDR2 from the germline V gene are SGHTA and FQGNSA. CDR3 length: 15 amino acids. Trimming took 5 bases from V and 2 from J; bases not matched to a gene: 2. CDR3 residues: CASSPGLAGQETQYF. The CDR3 coding sequence is TGTGCCAGCAGCCCGGGACTAGCGGGACAAGAGACCCAGTACTTC.

The chain joins TRBV28 to TRBJ1-2, with D perhaps TRBD1 (5 bases). V was shortened by 2 bases and J by 3 bases, with 13 bases between the two germline ends. This CDR3 is 15 amino acids long. From germline, CDR1 is MDHEN and CDR2 SYDVKM. The CDR3 sequence is CASSLVAGRDYGYTF. The CDR3 nucleotides read TGTGCCAGCAGTTTAGTGGCGGGGCGCGACTATGGCTACACCTTC.

The V gene is TRBV30, the J gene TRBJ2-2; D is undetermined. The V and J ends lost 1 base and 12 bases respectively, with 9 bases between them. The CDR3 is 11 amino acids. CDR1 GTSNPN and CDR2 SVGIG come from the germline V gene (reference sequence). CDR3 bases: TGTGCCTGGAGTGCTGAACGGAAGCTGTTTTTT. Protein: CAWSAERKLFF.

This sequence joins TRBV6-5 and TRBJ2-7; no clear D gene. Germline values: CDR1 MNHEY, CDR2 SVGAGI. The V end was cut by 5 bases, the J end by 3 bases, with 8 bases between. This CDR3 has 12 amino acids. For the CDR3, the DNA is TGTGCCAGCAGTAAAGACTTCTACGAGCAGTACTTC. It translates to CASSKDFYEQYF.

This clone was counted only a few times. The chain carries TRBV9 and TRBJ1-5; 12 nucleotides align to TRBD1. Germline-derived CDR1 and CDR2 are SGDLS and YYNGEE. The V and J ends lost 1 base and 7 bases, in that order; junction bases with no gene match: 3. The CDR3 is 15 amino acids. CDR3 sequence reads: CASSVSGTGGQPQHF. CDR3 DNA sequence: TGTGCCAGCAGCGTATCTGGGACAGGGGGCCAGCCCCAGCATTTT.

The V gene is TRBV6-5, the J gene TRBJ2-7, with D perhaps being TRBD1 or TRBD2 (6 bases each). Germline CDR1 MNHEY, CDR2 SVGAGI. V was cut by 4 bases and J by 10 bases, with 17 bases left in between. The length of the CDR3 is 13 residues. CDR3 DNA: TGTGCCAGCAGTTCGGGTGGAGGGGGGCGACAGTACTTC. Protein sequence: CASSSGGGGRQYF.

The chain is built from TRBV6-6 and TRBJ1-5, with D perhaps TRBD1 (6 bases). V gave up 0 bases and J gave up 5 bases, with 14 bases separating them. The germline V gene has CDR1 MNHNY and CDR2 SVGAGI (reference sequence). CDR3 length: 16 amino acids. CDR3 nucleotide sequence: TGTGCCAGCAGTTACTCTTCGGGGGGCCGCGATCAGCCCCAGCATTTT. Encoded protein: CASSYSSGGRDQPQHF.

The chain couples TRBV7-3 to TRBJ2-2; 9 nucleotides match TRBD2. Germline loops: CDR1 SGHTA, CDR2 FQGTGA. With V trimmed by 0 bases and J by 6 bases, 5 bases remained unmatched. This CDR3 is built from 16 residues. CDR3 residues: CASSLTGTSMAGELFF. CDR3 sequence (DNA): TGTGCCAGCAGCTTAACCGGGACTAGCATGGCCGGGGAGCTGTTTTTT.

V usage is TRBV11-2 and J usage is TRBJ2-1; TRBD2 is a possible D gene (6 bases). Between the trimmed V and J ends, which lost 1 base and 1 base, there was a span of 11 bases. Germline-derived CDR1 and CDR2 are SGHAT and FQNNGV. This CDR3 is built from 16 residues. The CDR3 bases are TGTGCCAGCAGCTTAGGTGTAGCGGCATCCTACAATGAGCAGTTCTTC. It encodes CASSLGVAASYNEQFF.

The V and J genes are TRBV5-1 and TRBJ1-2; the D is unclear. V lost 0 bases and J lost 2, with 8 bases in between. Germline lookup yields CDR1 SGHRS and CDR2 YFSETQ. The CDR3 consists of 14 residues. The CDR3 DNA follows: TGCGCCAGCAGCTTGGAAGAGTTCAACTATGGCTACACCTTC. It codes for CASSLEEFNYGYTF. Full variable domain (remainder filled in from reference TRBV5-1 and TRBJ1-2): KAGVTQTPRYLIKTRGQQVTLSCSPISGHRSVSWYQQTPGQGLQFLFEYFSETQRNKGNFPGRFSGRQFSNSRSEMNVSTLELGDSALYLCASSLEEFNYGYTFGSGTRLTVV.

This clone appeared once. The chain combines TRBV7-2 with TRBJ2-3; TRBD2 might be the D (5 bases). This CDR3 comprises 13 residues. The germline gives CDR1 SGHTA, CDR2 FQGNSA. V was trimmed by 3 bases and J by 5 bases, leaving 9 bases between them. The CDR3 nucleotides are TGTGCCAGCAGCTTTTCACTAGGAGATACGCAGTATTTT. Protein: CASSFSLGDTQYF.

The chain employs TRBV5-1 and TRBJ2-7; TRBD2 matches at 7 bases. The CDR3 is 17 amino acids. From germline, CDR1 is SGHRS and CDR2 YFSETQ. The V and J ends lost 7 bases and 6 bases, in that order; junction bases with no gene match: 22. The CDR3 DNA sequence: TGCGCCAGCCGCAATCGGGCGGGGGATCATAGGGTACCCGAGCAGTACTTC. This encodes CASRNRAGDHRVPEQYF.

The rearrangement uses TRBV7-3 and TRBJ2-1; 11 nucleotides match TRBD1. Trimming at V came to 5 bases and at J to 3 bases, leaving 3 bases not matched to a gene. The CDR3 extends over 15 amino acids. Germline CDR1 and CDR2: SGHTA and FQGTGA. CDR3 bases: TGTGCCAGCAGCCCTGGGACAGGGGGCTACAATGAGCAGTTCTTC. Amino acids: CASSPGTGGYNEQFF. The full variable domain, completed using reference TRBV7-3 and TRBJ2-1, is GAGVSQTPSNKVTEKGKYVELRCDPISGHTALYWYRQSLGQGPEFLIYFQGTGAADDSGLPNDRFFAVRPEGSVSTLKIQRTERGDSAVYLCASSPGTGGYNEQFFGPGTRLTVL.

This clone has just one count. This chain links TRBV6-4 with TRBJ2-5, with 12 bases identical to TRBD2. V was pared by 0 bases and J by 5 bases, with 4 bases of the junction left unmatched. In germline, CDR1 is MRHNA, CDR2 SNTAGT. There are 16 residues in the CDR3. CDR3 DNA: TGTGCCAGCAGTGACTCGGGACTAGCGGGTAATGAGACCCAGTACTTC. Its protein is CASSDSGLAGNETQYF.

The chain uses TRBV9 and TRBJ2-3, with 11 bases aligning to TRBD2. V shed 10 bases, J shed 3 bases, and the junction held 19 bases outside the gene matches. The germline V gene has CDR1 SGDLS and CDR2 YYNGEE. CDR3 length: 18 amino acids. CDR3 in DNA: TGTGCCTCCCCCCGACTAGCGGGATGGCTTGCTGAAACAGATACGCAGTATTTT. Translating gives CASPRLAGWLAETDTQYF.

The chain links TRBV30 to TRBJ2-5, with D unclear. The germline gives CDR1 GTSNPN, CDR2 SVGIG (reference sequence). The CDR3 contains 11 residues. Trimming took 2 bases from V and 5 from J, leaving 6 bases between them. CDR3 in amino acids: CAWSTQETQYF. The CDR3 DNA follows: TGTGCCTGGAGTACTCAGGAGACCCAGTACTTC. Variable domain in full (rest from reference TRBV30 and TRBJ2-5): SQTIHQWPATLVQPVGSPLSLECTVEGTSNPNLYWYRQAAGRGLQLLFYSVGIGQISSEVPQNLSASRPQDRQFILSSKKLLLSDSGFYLCAWSTQETQYFGPGTRLLVL.

The gene calls are TRBV6-6 and TRBJ2-2; 15 nucleotides line up with TRBD2. The ends lost 6 bases at V and 5 bases at J; junction bases unmatched: 4. The CDR3 length is 16 residues. Germline V gives CDR1 MNHNY, CDR2 SVGAGI (reference sequence). As DNA, the CDR3 is TGTGCCAGCAGGGGGGGACTAGCGGGAGGAACCGGGGAGCTGTTTTTT. Amino acid sequence: CASRGGLAGGTGELFF.

J is TRBJ2-3 and V is TRBV4-3; a possible D gene is TRBD1 (6 bases). Germline V gene data show CDR1 as LGHNA and CDR2 as YSLEER. V lost 0 bases, J lost 10 bases, and 11 bases lay in between. The CDR3 has 13 residues. The CDR3 nucleotides read TGCGCCAGCAGCCAAGATCAGGGGCGGGCGCAGTATTTT. Protein product: CASSQDQGRAQYF.

The chain is built from TRBV4-1 and TRBJ2-2; 12 nucleotides agree with TRBD2. CDR1 MGHRA and CDR2 YSYEKL come from the germline V gene. V was clipped by 4 bases and J by 8 bases; unmatched bases: 14. The CDR3 totals 18 residues. The chain's CDR3 is CASSPGGGGLAGRGELFF. CDR3 nucleotide sequence: TGCGCCAGCAGCCCTGGAGGGGGCGGACTAGCGGGGAGAGGGGAGCTGTTTTTT.

The genes are TRBV28 and TRBJ2-6; D gene ambiguous. Trimming removed 6 bases from V and 0 bases from J, with 9 bases in between. CDR1 and CDR2 (germline): MDHEN, SYDVKM. The CDR3 runs to 15 residues. In nucleotides, the CDR3 is TGTGCCAGCAGCTCCTACACCTCTGGGGCCAACGTCCTGACTTTC. Translating gives CASSSYTSGANVLTF.

In this sample, this clone turned up a few times. The chain links TRBV29-1 to TRBJ1-2, with D possibly TRBD1 on 5 matching bases. V lost 4 bases to trimming and J lost 1 base, with 10 bases between them. The CDR3 is 13 residues long. The germline gives CDR1 SQVTM, CDR2 ANQGSEA. The CDR3 bases are TGCAGCGTTGTGGGGGATCTTAACTATGGCTACACCTTC. This sequence encodes CSVVGDLNYGYTF.

With respect to this clone: Other DNA sequences within the sample encode an identical CDR3. This chain uses TRBV28 with TRBJ2-7; TRBD1 aligns across 9 bases. J gave up 1 base and V 5 bases, and 6 bases lay outside the gene matches. The CDR3 has 15 residues. The germline V gene has CDR1 MDHEN and CDR2 SYDVKM. The CDR3 region has the DNA TGTGCCAGCAGTCCACCCGGACAGGGGTCCTACGAGCAGTACTTC. This translates into CASSPPGQGSYEQYF.

This clone showed up just a few times. This chain uses TRBV7-8 with TRBJ1-1, with D tentatively TRBD1 (5 bases). CDR1 is SGHVS and CDR2 is FQNEAQ in the germline V gene. Between the trimmed V and J ends, which lost 1 base and 1 base, there was a span of 7 bases. This CDR3 is built from 14 residues. The CDR3 nucleotides are TGTGCCAGCAGCTTAGTCGGGGGGAACACTGAAGCTTTCTTT. This gives the protein CASSLVGGNTEAFF.